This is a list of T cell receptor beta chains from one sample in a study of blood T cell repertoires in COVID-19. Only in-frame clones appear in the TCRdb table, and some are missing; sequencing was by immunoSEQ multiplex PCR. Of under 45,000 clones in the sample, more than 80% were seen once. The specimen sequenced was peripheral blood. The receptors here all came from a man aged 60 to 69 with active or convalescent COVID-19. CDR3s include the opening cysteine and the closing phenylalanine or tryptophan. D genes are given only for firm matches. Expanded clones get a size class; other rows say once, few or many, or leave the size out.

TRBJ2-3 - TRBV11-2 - CASSFVWESSDTQYF TGTGCCAGCAGCTTCGTGTGGGAGTCTTCAGATACGCAGTATTTT
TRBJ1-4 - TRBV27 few CASSPGGGRVEKLFF TGTGCCAGCAGCCCCGGCGGGGGGCGCGTAGAAAAACTGTTTTTT
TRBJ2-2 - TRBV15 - CATSRDSARGGELFF TGTGCCACCAGCAGAGATAGCGCCCGTGGCGGGGAGCTGTTTTTT
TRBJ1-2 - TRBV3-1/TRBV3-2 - CASSTQGVGYTF TGTGCCAGCAGTACACAGGGAGTTGGCTACACCTTC
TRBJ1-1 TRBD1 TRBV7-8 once CASSLDHWTGTRNTEAFF TGTGCCAGCAGCTTAGATCACTGGACAGGGACAAGAAACACTGAAGCTTTCTTT
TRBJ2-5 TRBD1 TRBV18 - CASAGTGNFQETQYF TGTGCCAGCGCCGGGACAGGCAACTTTCAAGAGACCCAGTACTTC
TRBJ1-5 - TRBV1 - CTSSPGGQSDQPQHF TGCACCAGCAGCCCAGGCGGACAGTCAGATCAGCCCCAGCATTTT
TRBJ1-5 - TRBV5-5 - CASSPTGDQPQHF TGTGCCAGCAGCCCCACGGGGGATCAGCCCCAGCATTTT
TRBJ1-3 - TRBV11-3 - CASSPGGQGNTIYF TGTGCCAGCAGCCCCGGCGGGCAGGGAAACACCATATATTTT
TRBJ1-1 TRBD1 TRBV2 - CASRGDSLNTEAFF TGTGCCAGCAGGGGGGACAGTTTGAACACTGAAGCTTTCTTT
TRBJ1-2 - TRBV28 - CASSFRGGNYGYTF TGTGCCAGCAGTTTTCGAGGCGGTAACTATGGCTACACCTTC
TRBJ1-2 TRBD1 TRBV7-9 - CASSISTGGIDGYTF TGTGCCAGCAGCATCTCAACAGGGGGCATTGATGGCTACACCTTC
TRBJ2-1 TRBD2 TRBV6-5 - CASSLSGGAYNEQFF TGTGCCAGCAGTCTTAGCGGGGGGGCTTACAATGAGCAGTTCTTC
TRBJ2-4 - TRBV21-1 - CASSKDPGTGPLAKNIQYF TGTGCCAGCAGCAAAGACCCCGGGACAGGGCCCCTAGCCAAAAACATTCAGTACTTC
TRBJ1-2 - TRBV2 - CASSPGGAFDYGYTF TGTGCCAGCAGCCCCGGGGGGGCTTTTGACTATGGCTACACCTTC
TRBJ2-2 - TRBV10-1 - CASSEATGGLGGTGELFF TGCGCCAGCAGTGAGGCGACGGGGGGCCTGGGAGGTACCGGGGAGCTGTTTTTT
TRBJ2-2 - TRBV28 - CASSPPRGYTGELFF TGTGCCAGCAGCCCGCCCAGGGGATACACCGGGGAGCTGTTTTTT
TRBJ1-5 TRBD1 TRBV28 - CASSTRRGPGNQPQHF TGTGCCAGCAGTACCCGCAGGGGGCCGGGCAATCAGCCCCAGCATTTT
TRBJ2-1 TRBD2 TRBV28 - CASSSLAGGLNNEQFF TGTGCCAGCAGTTCCTTAGCGGGGGGGCTTAACAATGAGCAGTTCTTC
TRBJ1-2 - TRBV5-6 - CASSLGGLNYGYTF TGTGCCAGCAGCTTAGGCGGGCTTAACTATGGCTACACCTTC
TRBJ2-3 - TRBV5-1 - CASSLALSGPDTQYF TGCGCCAGCAGCTTGGCCCTCAGCGGTCCAGATACGCAGTATTTT
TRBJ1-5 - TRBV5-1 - CASNPGDLPNQPQHF TGCGCCAGCAATCCGGGGGACCTCCCCAATCAGCCCCAGCATTTT
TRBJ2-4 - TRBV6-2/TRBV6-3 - CASSPPGGKGNIQYF TGTGCCAGCAGCCCCCCCGGGGGAAAGGGAAACATTCAGTACTTC
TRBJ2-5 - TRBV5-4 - CASSLVGALGETQYF TGTGCCAGCAGCTTGGTAGGAGCCCTTGGGGAGACCCAGTACTTC
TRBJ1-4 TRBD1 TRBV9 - CASSPQGGGAEKLFF TGTGCCAGCAGCCCCCAGGGGGGAGGCGCCGAAAAACTGTTTTTT
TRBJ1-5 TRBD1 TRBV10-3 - CAISSTGGDAQPQHF TGTGCCATCAGTTCAACAGGGGGTGATGCTCAGCCCCAGCATTTT
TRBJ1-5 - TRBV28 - CASKGGALDPHQPQHF TGTGCCAGCAAAGGAGGGGCCCTCGATCCACATCAGCCCCAGCATTTT
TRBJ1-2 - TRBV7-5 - CARSPQGGQLYGYTF TGTGCCAGAAGCCCCCAGGGGGGACAGTTATATGGCTACACCTTC
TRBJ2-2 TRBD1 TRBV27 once CASSFDRGAGELFF TGTGCCAGCAGTTTCGACAGGGGGGCCGGGGAGCTGTTTTTT
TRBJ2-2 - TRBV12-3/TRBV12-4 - CASSQGTGELFF TGTGCCAGCAGTCAGGGCACCGGGGAGCTGTTTTTT
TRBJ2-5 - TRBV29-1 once CSVVLQETQYF TGCAGCGTTGTACTACAAGAGACCCAGTACTTC
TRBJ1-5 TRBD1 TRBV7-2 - CASSPRTGSGIPQHF TGTGCCAGCAGCCCTAGGACAGGAAGTGGTATTCCCCAGCATTTT
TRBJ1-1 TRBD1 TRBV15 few CASEQGDNTEAFF TGTGCCTCCGAACAGGGGGACAACACTGAAGCTTTCTTT
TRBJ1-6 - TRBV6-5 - CASREIRNSPLHF TGTGCCAGCCGGGAGATCAGGAATTCACCCCTCCACTTT
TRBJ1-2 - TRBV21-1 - CASRRGYTF TGTGCCAGCAGGCGTGGCTACACCTTC
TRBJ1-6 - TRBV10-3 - CAISAPGDNSPLHF TGTGCCATCAGTGCCCCAGGGGATAATTCACCCCTCCACTTT
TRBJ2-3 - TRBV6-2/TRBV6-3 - CASSYNADTQYF TGTGCCAGCAGTTACAACGCGGATACGCAGTATTTT
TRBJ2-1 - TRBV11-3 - CASSSGSGNEQFF TGTGCCAGCAGCTCTGGTAGCGGCAATGAGCAGTTCTTC
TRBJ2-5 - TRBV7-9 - CASSQTRETQYF TGTGCCAGCAGCCAGACAAGGGAGACCCAGTACTTC